Each of the 17 T cell receptor beta chains below was sequenced from the same sample in a study of blood T cells in healthy people across ages. The use of a sample-barcoded 5' primer and a J-beta primer mix characterized a second PCR of roughly 6 to 11 cycles. One entry per CDR3 protein, called by TCRdb with MiXCR from the 5' RACE reads. Found here are around 1.7 million distinct CDR3 sequences, 28% of them singletons; the top ten hold roughly 8%. The sample comprised blood. These receptors originate from a woman aged 25 to 39 in good health.

Note on this clonotype: One end of the junction fails to match germline, which may point to a read error. The V call is TRBV5-1, the J call TRBJ1-5; D is perhaps TRBD1 (6 bases). This CDR3 comprises 16 residues. Germline CDR1 SGHRS, CDR2 YFSETQ. In DNA, the CDR3 is TGCGCCAGCAGCTTGAGCGTGACAGGAGGAGGTCAGCTCCAGCATTTT. Translation: CASSLSVTGGGQLQHF.

The chain recombines TRBV30 with TRBJ2-6; D not resolved. V lost 1 base, J lost 1 base, and 11 bases lay in between. Germline V gene lookup returns CDR1 GTSNPN and CDR2 SVGIG (reference sequence). The CDR3 length is 16 residues. CDR3 nucleotides: TGTGCCTGGAGTGGGATTTACGGGTCTGGGGCCAACGTCCTGACTTTC. Translating it yields CAWSGIYGSGANVLTF.

This clonotype has only a few counts. The rearrangement joins TRBV6-6 to TRBJ2-5; 7 bases are shared with TRBD1. The CDR3 loop spans 15 amino acids. CDR1 is MNHNY and CDR2 is SVGAGI in the germline V gene (reference sequence). After removal of 5 bases from V and 7 bases from J, the junction contained 13 bases not matched to a gene. CDR3: CASSLAGTVMGTQYF. CDR3 nucleotide sequence: TGTGCCAGCAGTCTCGCCGGGACAGTGATGGGGACCCAGTACTTC.

The chain combines TRBV25-1 with TRBJ2-1; D is ambiguous. The germline CDR1 and CDR2 sequences are MGHDK and SYGVNS. The CDR3 is 12 amino acids. Trimming removed 7 bases from V and 10 bases from J, with 14 bases in between. The CDR3 DNA reads TGTGCCAGCATAAACCTACGAACCGAGCAGTTCTTC. This gives the protein CASINLRTEQFF.

This sequence joins TRBV20-1 and TRBJ2-6; TRBD1 is a possible D gene (6 bases). The CDR3 spans 15 residues. The germline V gene has CDR1 DFQATT and CDR2 SNEGSKA (reference sequence). Trimming removed 6 bases at V and 1 base at J, with 13 bases between. CDR3 bases: TGCAGTGCACCGACGACAGGTTCTGGGGCCAACGTCCTGACTTTC. It translates to CSAPTTGSGANVLTF.

The CDR3 spells CASSQDQPPDAQYF. The CDR3, as DNA: TGTGCCAGCAGCCAAGATCAGCCACCCGACGCGCAGTATTTT. The rearrangement uses TRBV3-1 and TRBJ2-3; no definite D call. There are 14 residues in the CDR3. Trimming stripped 0 bases from V and 10 bases from J, with 14 bases between. Per the germline V gene, CDR1 is LGHDT and CDR2 is YNNKEL (reference sequence).

This clonotype was recorded many times. The genes are TRBV5-1 and TRBJ2-3, with TRBD2 identical over 8 bases. The CDR3 is 15 amino acids. Germline values: CDR1 SGHRS, CDR2 YFSETQ. The ends lost 2 bases at V and 4 bases at J; junction bases unmatched: 6. The CDR3 spells CASSLKGLDSDTQYF. The CDR3, as DNA: TGCGCCAGCAGCTTAAAGGGACTAGATTCAGATACGCAGTATTTT.

The CDR3 sequence: CSVEDRTSLNEQFF. The CDR3 region has the DNA TGCAGCGTTGAAGACCGGACTAGTTTAAATGAGCAGTTCTTC. The chain couples TRBV29-1 to TRBJ2-1; 7 nucleotides align to TRBD2. The CDR3 covers 14 residues. Per germline, CDR1 SQVTM and CDR2 ANQGSEA. Trimming cost V 0 bases and J 7 bases; bases outside gene matches: 6.

The J gene is TRBJ1-1, the V gene TRBV12-3 or TRBV12-4; 7 positions match TRBD1. This CDR3 region has 14 residues. V lost 2 bases and J lost 6; bases outside the gene matches: 6. The CDR3 nucleotides read TGTGCCAGCAGTTTAAAACAGGGGAGCGCTGAAGCTTTCTTT. Translating gives CASSLKQGSAEAFF.

This sequence joins TRBV29-1 and TRBJ2-1; tentative D call: TRBD2 (6 bases). Trimming removed 7 bases from V and 10 bases from J, with 11 bases in between. The CDR3 covers 10 residues. CDR1 is SQVTM and CDR2 is ANQGSEA in the germline V gene. The CDR3 bases are TGCAGCGCCATAGGACTAGAGCAGTTCTTC. This translates into CSAIGLEQFF.

The chain combines TRBV29-1 with TRBJ2-3; 9 positions match TRBD2. The V gene's germline CDR1 is SQVTM and CDR2 ANQGSEA. This CDR3 has 15 amino acids. The V segment lost 7 bases and the J segment 4 bases; nucleotides outside the gene matches: 12. As DNA, the CDR3 is TGCAGCGCCGTAGGGGGCGGGAGGGCGGCAGATACGCAGTATTTT. This sequence encodes CSAVGGGRAADTQYF.

This clonotype was seen a handful of times. The CDR3 DNA follows: TGTGCCACTTCAACCGGGACAGGGCCTGACACCGGGGAGCTGTTTTTT. Translation gives CATSTGTGPDTGELFF. The chain is built from TRBV7-7 and TRBJ2-2, with TRBD1 matching over 9 bases. CDR1 SSHAT and CDR2 FNYEAQ come from the germline V gene (reference sequence). The junction had 12 bases not matched to a gene; V was cut back by 10 bases and J by 3 bases. The CDR3 consists of 16 residues.

In this sample, this clonotype turned up many times. The chain carries TRBV5-1 and TRBJ2-7, with D maybe TRBD1 (6 bases). Looked up from germline, CDR1 is SGHRS and CDR2 is YFSETQ. Trimming took 4 bases from V and 0 from J, leaving 17 bases between them. There are 16 residues in the CDR3. The CDR3 is CASSPRPGVSSYEQYF. CDR3 in DNA: TGCGCCAGCAGCCCTAGGCCAGGGGTTAGCTCCTACGAGCAGTACTTC.

This clonotype has at least ten counts. The chain couples TRBV9 to TRBJ2-1; TRBD2 matches 10 bases. In germline, CDR1 is SGDLS, CDR2 YYNGEE. After removal of 3 bases from V and 8 bases from J, the junction contained 8 bases not matched to a gene. The CDR3 consists of 15 residues. CDR3 nucleotide sequence: TGTGCCAGCAGCGCAGCGGGGGGGCCGATCTATGAGCAGTTCTTC. It yields the protein CASSAAGGPIYEQFF.

This clonotype was seen ten or more times. This sequence joins TRBV15 and TRBJ2-1; 11 bases are shared with TRBD1. V lost 0 bases and J lost 7; bases outside the gene matches: 5. This CDR3 is 16 amino acids long. Germline V CDR1 and CDR2: LNHNV, YYDKDF (reference sequence). The CDR3, as DNA: TGTGCCACCAGCAGAGATAGGACAGGGGGCGCAAATGAGCAGTTCTTC. Its protein is CATSRDRTGGANEQFF.

This clonotype was seen more than once but under ten times. The V call is TRBV29-1, the J call TRBJ2-5; 7 bases map to TRBD2. Per the germline V gene, CDR1 is SQVTM and CDR2 is ANQGSEA. The V segment lost 4 bases and the J segment 3 bases; nucleotides outside the gene matches: 5. The CDR3 contains 13 residues. CDR3 sequence: CSVATSREETQYF. The CDR3 DNA sequence: TGCAGCGTTGCGACTAGCAGAGAAGAGACCCAGTACTTC.

The chain combines TRBV4-1 with TRBJ1-5; no definite D call. This CDR3 contains 17 residues. CDR1 and CDR2 (germline): MGHRA, YSYEKL. V dropped 1 base and J dropped 2 bases, with 15 bases sitting between them. The CDR3 bases are TGCGCCAGCAGCCAAGGTATAGGCCAGGATCGCAATCAGCCCCAGCATTTT. Protein sequence: CASSQGIGQDRNQPQHF.